The 24 T cell receptor beta chains presented below share a single source sample, sequenced in a study of blood T cell repertoires in COVID-19. Clones were read by immunoSEQ multiplex PCR, and TCRdb kept only the in-frame ones, dropping some. The repertoire holds 150,000 or so clones, with about 83% as singletons. The sequencing sample was made of peripheral blood. The receptors were sampled from a human donor in a cohort sampled during active COVID-19.

This rearrangement joins TRBV7-2 to TRBJ1-4, with D maybe TRBD1 (5 bases). Germline lookup yields CDR1 SGHTA and CDR2 FQGNSA. V lost 3 bases, J lost 2 bases, and 13 bases lay in between. The CDR3 contains 16 residues. CDR3 loop: CASSFSGRVTNEKLFF. CDR3 nucleotide sequence: TGTGCCAGCAGCTTCTCAGGCAGGGTCACTAATGAAAAACTGTTTTTT.

CDR3 sequence (DNA): TGTGCCAGTAGTGGAGGGACGACAGGGATATACGAGCAGTACTTC. Protein product: CASSGGTTGIYEQYF. This sequence joins TRBV19 and TRBJ2-7; TRBD1 might be the D (7 bases). Germline CDR1 reads LNHDA; CDR2 reads SQIVND (reference sequence). This CDR3 comprises 15 residues. V was clipped by 5 bases and J by 4 bases, with 18 bases between them. Based on the CDR3 plus reference TRBV19 and TRBJ2-7, the full variable domain is DGGITQSPKYLFRKEGQNVTLSCEQNLNHDAMYWYRQDPGQGLRLIYYSQIVNDFQKGDIAEGYSVSREKKESFPLTVTSAQKNPTAFYLCASSGGTTGIYEQYFGPGTRLTVT.

This clone was picked up one time. J is TRBJ2-7 and V is TRBV15; D gene unclear. Germline assignment: CDR1 LNHNV and CDR2 YYDKDF (reference sequence). This CDR3 has 13 amino acids. The V end lost 1 base, the J end lost 2 bases, and 6 bases lay between the germline ends. CDR3 residues: CATSRGRTYEQYF. DNA for the CDR3: TGTGCCACCAGCAGAGGCAGGACCTACGAGCAGTACTTC.

This sequence joins TRBV28 and TRBJ2-2; D gene uncertain. CDR1 MDHEN and CDR2 SYDVKM come from the germline V gene. V gave up 4 bases and J gave up 3 bases, with 9 bases separating them. The CDR3 has 14 amino acids. The CDR3 reads CASSSPPDTGELFF. The CDR3 DNA reads TGTGCCAGCAGTTCGCCCCCGGACACCGGGGAGCTGTTTTTT.

This CDR3 reads CAWGTGGALNYGYTF. As DNA, the CDR3 is TGTGCCTGGGGTACGGGGGGGGCGCTGAACTATGGCTACACCTTC. The chain has TRBV30 and TRBJ1-2; D possibly corresponds to TRBD1 (6 bases). The V gene lost 5 bases and the J gene lost 2 bases, with 18 bases spanning the gap. CDR1 and CDR2 from the germline V gene are GTSNPN and SVGIG (reference sequence). The CDR3 runs 15 residues.

The chain recombines TRBV7-9 with TRBJ2-3, with no clear D. Deletions cut 5 bases from V and 3 bases from J, with 6 bases between. There are 12 residues in the CDR3. From germline, CDR1 is SEHNR and CDR2 FQNEAQ (reference sequence). The CDR3 protein is CASSPFTDTQYF. The DNA for the CDR3 is TGTGCCAGCAGCCCCTTTACAGATACGCAGTATTTT.

The rearrangement links TRBV4-3 to TRBJ2-2; TRBD1 matches at 7 bases. From germline, CDR1 is LGHNA and CDR2 YSLEER. J gave up 9 bases and V 6 bases, and 7 bases lay outside the gene matches. The CDR3 runs 13 residues. The CDR3 region is CASRPPGQRELFF. CDR3 DNA sequence: TGCGCCAGCAGGCCCCCGGGACAGAGGGAGCTGTTTTTT.

This clone was counted once. This rearrangement joins TRBV28 to TRBJ1-6, with 7 bases that match TRBD1. Losses at the gene ends were 2 bases for V and 4 bases for J; bases not matched to a gene: 11. The CDR3 is 18 residues long. Germline CDR1 MDHEN, CDR2 SYDVKM. The CDR3 sequence is CASSLPRGTSQYNSPLHF. In DNA, the CDR3 is TGTGCCAGCAGTTTACCCAGGGGGACCTCTCAATATAATTCACCCCTCCACTTT.

J is TRBJ2-7 and V is TRBV9; possible D gene TRBD2, 6 bases. V shed 0 bases and J shed 1 base, with 11 bases lying between them. The CDR3 consists of 15 residues. CDR1 is SGDLS and CDR2 is YYNGEE in the germline V gene. The CDR3 DNA reads TGTGCCAGCAGCGTAGATGGTAGCGGATCCTACGAGCAGTACTTC. Translation gives CASSVDGSGSYEQYF.

J is TRBJ1-4 and V is TRBV28; 7 nucleotides match TRBD1. Germline V lookup: CDR1 MDHEN, CDR2 SYDVKM. J was trimmed by 5 bases and V by 5 bases; bases with no gene match: 8. The CDR3 consists of 15 residues. CDR3 coding DNA: TGTGCCAGCAGTGCAGGGGGATCAGGGAATGAAAAACTGTTTTTT. Its translation: CASSAGGSGNEKLFF.

V is TRBV18 and J is TRBJ1-3; possible D gene TRBD1, 6 bases. The germline V gene has CDR1 KGHSH and CDR2 LQKENI. Trimming removed 1 base at V and 4 bases at J, with 23 bases between. The CDR3 runs to 19 residues. DNA of the CDR3: TGTGCCAGCTCACCACTGGCCCCCGTGTCAGGGGTGGAGGGAAACACCATATATTTT. It codes for CASSPLAPVSGVEGNTIYF.

The V gene is TRBV4-3, the J gene TRBJ2-1, with D possibly matching TRBD1 (6 bases). CDR3 length equals 15 residues. V was trimmed by 4 bases and J by 4 bases, leaving 14 bases between them. CDR1 and CDR2 (germline): LGHNA, YSLEER. The CDR3 DNA reads TGCGCCAGCAGCCTGGGGGCGCGGAAGTACAATGAGCAGTTCTTC. It encodes CASSLGARKYNEQFF.

The chain links TRBV6-6 to TRBJ1-2; D is uncertain. The CDR3 has 11 residues. CDR1 is MNHNY and CDR2 is SVGAGI in the germline V gene (reference sequence). The V end was cut by 6 bases, the J end by 6 bases, with 8 bases between. The CDR3: CASSGRDGYTF. In DNA form, the CDR3 reads TGTGCCAGCAGCGGGAGGGATGGCTACACCTTC.

This chain links TRBV11-2 with TRBJ1-2; TRBD1 matches at 12 bases. This CDR3 spans 14 amino acids. Germline-derived CDR1 and CDR2 are SGHAT and FQNNGV. The J segment lost 7 bases and the V segment lost 4 bases, leaving 4 bases of the junction unmatched. The CDR3 sequence is CASSSGQGAFGYTF. The CDR3 DNA sequence: TGTGCCAGCAGCTCGGGACAGGGGGCCTTTGGCTACACCTTC.

The V and J genes are TRBV30 and TRBJ2-1; 12 nucleotides line up with TRBD2. Germline assignment: CDR1 GTSNPN and CDR2 SVGIG (reference sequence). J lost 4 bases, V lost 5 bases, and 3 bases had no gene match. The CDR3 runs 14 residues. The CDR3 sequence: CAWHLAGGYNEQFF. DNA for the CDR3: TGTGCCTGGCACCTAGCGGGGGGGTACAATGAGCAGTTCTTC.

The chain carries TRBV28 and TRBJ1-4; 11 bases are shared with TRBD1. There are 16 residues in the CDR3. Germline CDR1 reads MDHEN; CDR2 reads SYDVKM. The junction had 11 bases not matched to a gene; V was cut back by 7 bases and J by 7 bases. The CDR3 coding sequence is TGTGCCAGCACCCGGGACAGGGGGGTAAGCGGTGAAAAACTGTTTTTT. It is translated as CASTRDRGVSGEKLFF. The variable domain in full, with the rest retrieved from reference TRBV28 and TRBJ1-4, is DVKVTQSSRYLVKRTGEKVFLECVQDMDHENMFWYRQDPGLGLRLIYFSYDVKMKEKGDIPEGYSVSREKKERFSLILESASTNQTSMYLCASTRDRGVSGEKLFFGSGTQLSVL.

The V and J genes are TRBV7-2 and TRBJ1-2; D is perhaps TRBD1 (6 bases). This CDR3 is built from 15 residues. The germline V gene has CDR1 SGHTA and CDR2 FQGNSA. The V gene lost 6 bases and the J gene lost 7 bases, with 21 bases spanning the gap. DNA of the CDR3: TGTGCCAGCAGTTCGCTTGGACAGTACCTCCGTGGCTACACCTTC. This sequence encodes CASSSLGQYLRGYTF.

In this sample, this clone turned up once. The gene calls are TRBV20-1 and TRBJ2-7; 7 nucleotides match TRBD2. Trimming took 3 bases from V and 2 from J; bases not matched to a gene: 1. CDR3 length: 12 residues. The V gene's germline CDR1 is DFQATT and CDR2 SNEGSKA (reference sequence). The CDR3 loop reads CSASGGAYEQYF. Here the CDR3 DNA reads TGCAGTGCTAGTGGGGGGGCCTACGAGCAGTACTTC.

V usage is TRBV18 and J usage is TRBJ1-1; D is undetermined. The CDR3 loop spans 17 amino acids. Trimming left V 1 base short and J 0 bases short, with 15 bases between. CDR1 is KGHSH and CDR2 is LQKENI in the germline V gene. Here the CDR3 reads CASSPQTGSLMNTEAFF. The DNA for the CDR3 is TGTGCCAGCTCACCACAAACGGGAAGCCTAATGAACACTGAAGCTTTCTTT.

This CDR3 reads CASSSGQVSGNTIYF. The CDR3 DNA follows: TGTGCCAGCAGCTCTGGACAGGTCTCTGGAAACACCATATATTTT. The chain employs TRBV7-9 and TRBJ1-3; 7 positions agree with TRBD1. The CDR3 sequence is 15 residues long. From germline, CDR1 is SEHNR and CDR2 FQNEAQ (reference sequence). The V and J ends lost 4 bases and 0 bases, in that order; junction bases with no gene match: 3.

The chain links TRBV7-9 to TRBJ1-3, with a possible D match to TRBD1 (5 bases). Germline V gene sequence: CDR1 SEHNR, CDR2 FQNEAQ (reference sequence). Trimming left V 5 bases short and J 4 bases short, with 21 bases between. The CDR3 runs 17 residues. The CDR3 coding sequence is TGTGCCAGCAGCCGACCGACAGCCCCAACCGTCGGAAACACCATATATTTT. Its translation: CASSRPTAPTVGNTIYF.

DNA of the CDR3: TGTGCCAGCAGTAATACAAAAAACTATGGCTACACCTTC. Translated: CASSNTKNYGYTF. V gene TRBV6-6 combines with J gene TRBJ1-2, with no clear D. Germline CDR1 and CDR2: MNHNY and SVGAGI (reference sequence). The CDR3 consists of 13 residues. The germline V and J ends were trimmed by 5 bases and 2 bases, with 9 bases remaining between them.

The chain has TRBV7-9 and TRBJ2-7, with D possibly TRBD1 on 7 matching bases. Deletions cut 5 bases from V and 0 bases from J, with 11 bases between. This CDR3 has 14 amino acids. Per the germline V gene, CDR1 is SEHNR and CDR2 is FQNEAQ (reference sequence). The chain's CDR3 is CASSQGGSSYEQYF. CDR3 in DNA: TGTGCCAGCAGCCAGGGGGGATCCTCCTACGAGCAGTACTTC.

CDR3 nucleotides: TGTGCCAGCAGTGAATGGGACAGGTTAGATACCTACGAGCAGTACTTC. As protein: CASSEWDRLDTYEQYF. The V call is TRBV6-1, the J call TRBJ2-7; 8 nucleotides align to TRBD1. CDR1 is MNHNS, CDR2 SASEGT, per germline. The J segment lost 2 bases and the V segment lost 2 bases, leaving 8 bases of the junction unmatched. CDR3 size: 16 residues.